The 17 T cell receptor beta chains presented below share a single source sample, sequenced in a study of a mutant IDH1 vaccine in newly diagnosed glioma. Using immunoSEQ multiplex PCR, the repertoire was profiled, and TCRdb retains in-frame clones only, with some absent. The table lists tens of thousands of clones, almost 85% of them singletons. Antigens of these TCRs are unknown. Time point meaning: week 35, safety follow-up. Every vaccine dose comprised 300 ug of mutant IDH1 20-mer peptide plus topical imiquimod. Sample: PBMCs, taken from a glioma patient whose treatment included an IDH1 peptide vaccine. The receptors originated from a young man with glioma.

The rearrangement joins TRBV20-1 to TRBJ1-2, with 9 bases lining up with TRBD1. This CDR3 has 11 amino acids. From germline, CDR1 is DFQATT and CDR2 SNEGSKA (reference sequence). J gave up 5 bases and V 6 bases, and 1 base lay outside the gene matches. The CDR3 here is CSAGQGYGYTF. The DNA of the CDR3 is TGCAGTGCCGGACAGGGGTATGGCTACACCTTC.

This chain connects TRBV7-2 to TRBJ2-7; D is possibly TRBD2 (5 bases). Germline V gene sequence: CDR1 SGHTA, CDR2 FQGNSA. CDR3 length: 12 residues. Trimming took 5 bases from V and 9 from J, leaving 14 bases between them. The CDR3: CASSRIRERQYF. The CDR3 bases are TGTGCCAGCAGCCGAATCCGGGAACGGCAGTACTTC.

This clone was observed a few times. The rearrangement joins TRBV19 to TRBJ1-5; D gene unclear. V was clipped by 6 bases and J by 0 bases, with 3 bases between them. The CDR3 consists of 12 residues. Germline-derived CDR1 and CDR2 are LNHDA and SQIVND (reference sequence). The CDR3 loop is CASRFSNQPQHF. CDR3 nucleotide sequence: TGTGCCAGTAGATTTAGCAATCAGCCCCAGCATTTT.

This chain connects TRBV6-5 to TRBJ1-2, with a possible D match to TRBD1 (6 bases). This CDR3 contains 15 residues. V was trimmed by 4 bases and J by 8 bases, leaving 20 bases between them. Germline CDR1 and CDR2: MNHEY and SVGAGI. Written as DNA, the CDR3 is TGTGCCAGCAGTTGGCTGAGGGGGGCCGGTGGGGGCTACACCTTC. Translation gives CASSWLRGAGGGYTF.

The chain is built from TRBV5-6 and TRBJ1-2, with D perhaps TRBD1 (5 bases). The V and J ends lost 2 bases and 7 bases respectively, with 21 bases between them. CDR3 length: 16 amino acids. Germline values: CDR1 SGHDT, CDR2 YYEEEE. As DNA, the CDR3 is TGTGCCAGCAGCTTCGCCCCCGGGACGCCGGCGGGTGGCTACACCTTC. Translation gives CASSFAPGTPAGGYTF.

The V gene is TRBV4-3, the J gene TRBJ2-1, with a possible D match to TRBD1 (6 bases). Trimming shortened V by 1 base and J by 9 bases, and 13 bases separated the two germline ends. Germline V gene sequence: CDR1 LGHNA, CDR2 YSLEER. The CDR3 spans 14 residues. CDR3 nucleotides: TGCGCCAGCAGCCAAGTGGCAGGGGATATTGAGCAGTTCTTC. Translating gives CASSQVAGDIEQFF.

This clone was observed a few times. This sequence joins TRBV14 and TRBJ2-3; 7 nucleotides match TRBD2. Germline V gene sequence: CDR1 SGHDN, CDR2 FVKESK. V trimming: 0 bases; J trimming: 4 bases; junction bases outside the gene matches: 7. CDR3 length: 16 amino acids. The CDR3 here is CASSQDQFGGADTQYF. CDR3 in DNA: TGTGCCAGCAGCCAAGATCAATTTGGGGGGGCAGATACGCAGTATTTT.

The chain links TRBV7-9 to TRBJ1-5; D call uncertain. Trimming stripped 4 bases from V and 6 bases from J, with 10 bases between. Germline V gives CDR1 SEHNR, CDR2 FQNEAQ (reference sequence). The CDR3 is 13 amino acids. The CDR3 loop is CASSYRGRQPQHF. The CDR3, as DNA: TGTGCCAGCAGCTACCGAGGTCGTCAGCCCCAGCATTTT.

The rearrangement joins TRBV5-4 to TRBJ1-2, with D perhaps TRBD1 (5 bases). Germline V gives CDR1 SGHNT, CDR2 YYREEE (reference sequence). The CDR3 has 14 amino acids. V was shortened by 5 bases and J by 8 bases, with 19 bases between the two germline ends. The CDR3 protein is CASSSGGGSWGYTF. CDR3 DNA: TGTGCCAGCAGTTCGGGGGGGGGAAGTTGGGGCTACACCTTC. The entire variable domain, with the rest obtained from reference TRBV5-4 and TRBJ1-2, is as follows: ETGVTQSPTHLIKTRGQQVTLRCSSQSGHNTVSWYQQALGQGPQFIFQYYREEENGRGNFPPRFSGLQFPNYSSELNVNALELDDSALYLCASSSGGGSWGYTFGSGTRLTVV.

This clone has just a few counts. The V and J genes are TRBV9 and TRBJ1-5; tentatively, D is TRBD1 (5 bases). V was clipped by 7 bases and J by 6 bases, with 17 bases between them. The germline CDR1 and CDR2 sequences are SGDLS and YYNGEE. The CDR3 is 14 amino acids. This chain's CDR3 is CASDRSGRGQPQHF. The CDR3 DNA is TGTGCCAGCGACAGATCAGGACGGGGTCAGCCCCAGCATTTT. Supplemented by reference TRBV9 and TRBJ1-5, the full variable domain reads DSGVTQTPKHLITATGQRVTLRCSPRSGDLSVYWYQQSLDQGLQFLIQYYNGEERAKGNILERFSAQQFPDLHSELNLSSLELGDSALYFCASDRSGRGQPQHFGDGTRLSIL.

The CDR3 DNA reads as TGTGCCAGCAGCTTAGATGGTGAAGGGAGGGACTACGAGCAGTACTTC. Translated: CASSLDGEGRDYEQYF. The chain couples TRBV11-3 to TRBJ2-7; 7 bases agree with TRBD2. This CDR3 contains 16 residues. Germline trimming cut 0 bases from V and 3 bases from J; bases unmatched to any gene: 8. Germline CDR1 and CDR2: SGHNT and YENEEA.

The J gene is TRBJ1-3, the V gene TRBV6-1; TRBD1 matches at 9 bases. V trimming: 0 bases; J trimming: 5 bases; junction bases outside the gene matches: 2. CDR1 and CDR2 (germline): MNHNS, SASEGT. The CDR3 has 15 residues. DNA of the CDR3: TGTGCCAGCAGTGAAGCAGGGACAGGGCGAAACACCATATATTTT. It translates to CASSEAGTGRNTIYF.

This rearrangement joins TRBV2 to TRBJ1-2; D is perhaps TRBD1 (6 bases). In germline, CDR1 is SNHLY, CDR2 FYNNEI. The CDR3 has 13 amino acids. V lost 1 base and J 8 bases, leaving 11 bases between the germline ends. CDR3 in amino acids: CASSEEDRSGYTF. As DNA, the CDR3 is TGTGCCAGCAGTGAAGAGGACAGATCCGGCTACACCTTC.

The V call is TRBV9, the J call TRBJ1-4; weak D call: TRBD1 (5 bases). Germline loops: CDR1 SGDLS, CDR2 YYNGEE. The CDR3 totals 15 residues. V was shortened by 4 bases and J by 6 bases, with 16 bases between the two germline ends. CDR3 loop: CASSSLQGDDEKLFF. In DNA form, the CDR3 reads TGTGCCAGCAGCTCACTCCAGGGTGATGATGAAAAACTGTTTTTT.

J is TRBJ2-1 and V is TRBV5-8, with D hard to call. The CDR3 is 11 amino acids. Germline values: CDR1 SGHTS, CDR2 YDEGEE. Trimming left V 4 bases short and J 7 bases short, with 6 bases between. The CDR3 loop is CASSLQNEQFF. CDR3 DNA: TGTGCCAGCAGCCTTCAGAATGAGCAGTTCTTC.

The chain is built from TRBV4-2 and TRBJ2-7, with TRBD1 identical over 9 bases. Unmatched junction bases numbered 15, after V lost 5 bases and J lost 4 bases. The CDR3 spans 17 residues. Per germline, CDR1 LGHNA and CDR2 YNFKEQ. CDR3 sequence reads: CASSVSRSGQGIYEQYF. The DNA of the CDR3 is TGTGCCAGCAGCGTTTCTAGGTCCGGACAGGGGATTTACGAGCAGTACTTC.

This chain connects TRBV5-1 to TRBJ2-1; 12 nucleotides match TRBD2. CDR1 and CDR2 from the germline V gene are SGHRS and YFSETQ. The CDR3 is 18 residues long. Trimming at V came to 0 bases and at J to 6 bases, leaving 10 bases not matched to a gene. The chain's CDR3 is CASSLGLAGGFVFNEQFF. The CDR3 DNA sequence: TGCGCCAGCAGCTTGGGGCTAGCGGGAGGGTTTGTGTTCAATGAGCAGTTCTTC.